This T cell receptor beta chain is from a study of blood T cell repertoires in COVID-19. Turning to the study itself: Nucleic acid was either cDNA or gDNA, and it came from T cells, B-cell-depleted T cells, or PBMCs.

Seattle researchers signed up patients amid active infection and tracked them longitudinally. V lost 4 bases to trimming and J lost 2 bases, with 9 bases between them. The germline V gene encodes CDR1 ENHRY and CDR2 SYGVKD. The CDR3 runs to 14 residues. The protocol was immunoSEQ multiplex PCR, while the TCRdb copy is restricted to in-frame clones and leaves out a portion. The sample holds over 100,000 clones, about nine tenths seen once. The receptor comes from a woman in her 70s with COVID-19, enrolled during active disease. The sample comprised peripheral blood. The rearrangement joins TRBV10-3 to TRBJ2-1; D is perhaps TRBD1 (6 bases). The CDR3 nucleotides read TGTGCCATCAGTGGTGACAGGACCTACAATGAGCAGTTCTTC. This gives the protein CAISGDRTYNEQFF.